This T cell receptor beta chain appears in the sequencing data of a study of blood T cell repertoires in COVID-19. Using immunoSEQ multiplex PCR, the repertoire was profiled, and TCRdb retains in-frame clones only, with some absent. The sample holds 200,000 to 250,000 clones; roughly 80% are singletons and the top ten take less than 11%. The CDR3 spans 12 residues. The V gene lost 5 bases and the J gene lost 7 bases, with 9 bases spanning the gap. CDR1 is SGHAT, CDR2 FQNNGV, per germline. The chain is built from TRBV11-2 and TRBJ2-1, with D hard to call. Input material: peripheral blood. This clonotype originated in a woman aged 80 or over with acute or convalescent COVID-19. This CDR3 reads CASSPAGNEQFF. The CDR3 region has the DNA TGTGCCAGCAGCCCTGCCGGGAATGAGCAGTTCTTC.